A single sample is the source of the 32 T cell receptor beta chains below, sequenced in a study of T cell repertoires in cytomegalovirus infection (dated by TCRdb to the late 2010s). The listed sequencing device is Illumina HiSeq 1500. TCRdb reran the public reads through fastp at Q25 and MiXCR, keeping productive beta chains. Duplicate CDR3 protein sequences are folded into a single record with the most common DNA and genes. The sample table contains around 900,000 distinct CDR3 sequences; only one count was recorded for approximately 31% of them. Of the sample, roughly 12% is held by the ten largest clones. These receptors lack a known antigen. According to the study, the label for this sample's treatment or condition signals: in vitro stimulation with specific CMV peptide epitopes to enrich CMV-specific T cells. Sample: cultured CD8+ T cells from PBMCs, taken from culture after CMV antigen stimulation. The source of these receptors is a human donor in good health (CMV status not recorded). Some clones in this sample may be carry-over from other donors' samples.

V gene TRBV19 combines with J gene TRBJ2-1; D unresolved. V lost 3 bases, J lost 7 bases, and 7 bases lay in between. The germline V gene encodes CDR1 LNHDA and CDR2 SQIVND (reference sequence). This CDR3 has 12 amino acids. The CDR3 spells CASSMGPNEQFF. The CDR3, as DNA: TGTGCCAGTAGTATGGGTCCAAATGAGCAGTTCTTC.

The chain joins TRBV12-3 or TRBV12-4 to TRBJ2-5; TRBD1 aligns across 10 bases. V gave up 6 bases and J gave up 7 bases; unmatched junction bases: 8. The CDR3 has 14 amino acids. The CDR3, as DNA: TGTGCCAGCAGCACGGACAGGGGGTTTGTGACCCAGTACTTC. Translated: CASSTDRGFVTQYF.

The V and J genes are TRBV28 and TRBJ2-1; tentative D call: TRBD2 (5 bases). The CDR3 length is 18 residues. Looked up from germline, CDR1 is MDHEN and CDR2 is SYDVKM. The V end lost 6 bases, the J end lost 9 bases, and 30 bases lay between the germline ends. CDR3 nucleotides: TGTGCCAGCAGCACCCAACGTTCGGTTCGCCGGGGTGCGGGTGAGCAGTTCTTC. This gives the protein CASSTQRSVRRGAGEQFF.

V and J are TRBV11-2 and TRBJ1-6; weak D call: TRBD1 (6 bases). There are 15 residues in the CDR3. Trimming took 5 bases from V and 4 from J, leaving 12 bases between them. The germline V gene has CDR1 SGHAT and CDR2 FQNNGV. CDR3 sequence (DNA): TGTGCCAGCAGCCCAAGACAGGTTTATAATTCACCCCTCCACTTT. Its protein product is CASSPRQVYNSPLHF.

The chain uses TRBV10-3 and TRBJ2-2; D is perhaps TRBD1 (5 bases). Trimming pared 10 bases from V and 3 bases from J, leaving 15 bases between. CDR3 length: 14 amino acids. CDR1 and CDR2 (germline): ENHRY, SYGVKD. This chain's CDR3 is CATLQDADTGELFF. Here the CDR3 DNA reads TGTGCCACCCTACAGGACGCGGACACCGGGGAGCTGTTTTTT.

This chain connects TRBV7-6 to TRBJ2-7; a weak D match, TRBD2 (7 bases). The germline V and J ends were trimmed by 5 bases and 2 bases, with 10 bases remaining between them. This CDR3 spans 13 amino acids. Germline V gene sequence: CDR1 SGHVS, CDR2 FNYEAQ. CDR3: CASSKGGAYEQYF. CDR3 in DNA: TGTGCCAGCAGCAAGGGGGGGGCCTACGAGCAGTACTTC.

As to this clonotype: A much more abundant neighbour one base away suggests this may be a read error. The chain employs TRBV3-1 and TRBJ2-1, with 9 nucleotides matching TRBD2. CDR3 size: 15 residues. The V and J ends lost 5 bases and 1 base, in that order; junction bases with no gene match: 3. CDR1 LGHDT and CDR2 YNNKEL come from the germline V gene (reference sequence). The CDR3 DNA reads as TGTGCCAGCAGCTGGAGCGGGGGGTCCTACAATGAGCAGTTCTTC. This sequence encodes CASSWSGGSYNEQFF.

This chain joins TRBV11-3 and TRBJ2-5, with D perhaps TRBD1 (6 bases). The ends were cut back, 5 bases at V and 2 bases at J, with 12 bases in the middle. The CDR3 extends over 14 amino acids. CDR1 and CDR2 (germline): SGHNT, YENEEA. CDR3 DNA sequence: TGTGCCAGCAGCCACGGGACAAGACAAGAGACCCAGTACTTC. Translated, it gives CASSHGTRQETQYF.

This clonotype has just a few counts. V and J are TRBV7-9 and TRBJ1-2; D call uncertain. The CDR3 consists of 12 residues. Germline-derived CDR1 and CDR2 are SEHNR and FQNEAQ (reference sequence). With 3 bases removed from V and 3 bases from J, the gap between germline ends came to 5 bases. CDR3 amino acids: CASSLDDYGYTF. The CDR3 DNA follows: TGTGCCAGCAGCTTGGACGACTATGGCTACACCTTC.

This clonotype occurred a few times. The V call is TRBV27, the J call TRBJ1-2, with D possibly being TRBD1 (6 bases). Per germline, CDR1 MNHEY and CDR2 SMNVEV (reference sequence). The CDR3 runs to 15 residues. V shed 2 bases and J shed 4 bases, with 14 bases lying between them. This CDR3 is CASSLVAGAAYGYTF. CDR3 DNA: TGTGCCAGCAGTTTAGTGGCAGGGGCGGCCTATGGCTACACCTTC.

This clonotype was counted a few times. The chain combines TRBV6-5 with TRBJ1-1, with no clear D. CDR3 length: 15 residues. Between the trimmed V and J ends, which lost 5 bases and 1 base, there was a span of 14 bases. Germline lookup yields CDR1 MNHEY and CDR2 SVGAGI. In DNA, the CDR3 is TGTGCCAGCAGTCCGTTTTCCGGATCGAACACTGAAGCTTTCTTT. It specifies CASSPFSGSNTEAFF.

The chain carries TRBV27 and TRBJ1-5; D gene uncertain. This CDR3 has 15 amino acids. V gave up 5 bases and J gave up 4 bases, with 15 bases separating them. Looked up from germline, CDR1 is MNHEY and CDR2 is SMNVEV (reference sequence). CDR3 protein: CASSATGKYNQPQHF. The DNA for the CDR3 is TGTGCCAGCAGTGCGACGGGGAAGTATAATCAGCCCCAGCATTTT.

This clonotype was observed a handful of times. The chain is built from TRBV27 and TRBJ1-3, with D unclear. The CDR3 has 15 residues. V shed 6 bases and J shed 0 bases, with 12 bases lying between them. Germline CDR1 and CDR2: MNHEY and SMNVEV (reference sequence). The CDR3 is CASRPLLSSGNTIYF. As DNA, the CDR3 is TGTGCCAGCAGGCCGCTACTGAGCTCTGGAAACACCATATATTTT.

This chain links TRBV11-1 with TRBJ2-5, with 12 bases identical to TRBD2. The CDR3 loop spans 16 amino acids. The V gene's germline CDR1 is SGHAT and CDR2 FQDESV (reference sequence). V was pared by 5 bases and J by 3 bases, with 7 bases of the junction left unmatched. The CDR3 sequence is CASSPWTSGEEETQYF. The CDR3 coding sequence is TGTGCCAGCAGCCCTTGGACTAGCGGGGAGGAAGAGACCCAGTACTTC. The full variable domain, its missing parts supplied by reference TRBV11-1 and TRBJ2-5, is EAEVAQSPRYKITEKSQAVAFWCDPISGHATLYWYRQILGQGPELLVQFQDESVVDDSQLPKDRFSAERLKGVDSTLKIQPAELGDSAMYLCASSPWTSGEEETQYFGPGTRLLVL.

This clonotype was counted ten times or more. The V call is TRBV6-5, the J call TRBJ2-1, with 8 bases matching TRBD1. This CDR3 contains 15 residues. Germline V lookup: CDR1 MNHEY, CDR2 SVGAGI. Unmatched junction bases numbered 1, after V lost 0 bases and J lost 3 bases. The CDR3 coding sequence is TGTGCCAGCAGTTACTCCAGGGGGCTCTACAATGAGCAGTTCTTC. Protein sequence: CASSYSRGLYNEQFF.

The chain is built from TRBV7-9 and TRBJ2-7; 11 bases map to TRBD1. V was clipped by 5 bases and J by 2 bases; unmatched bases: 11. The CDR3 loop spans 17 amino acids. Germline V gene data show CDR1 as SEHNR and CDR2 as FQNEAQ (reference sequence). Here the CDR3 reads CASSPRTGGVLAYEQYF. The CDR3 nucleotides read TGTGCCAGCAGCCCGAGGACAGGGGGCGTATTGGCCTACGAGCAGTACTTC.

In this sample, this clonotype turned up a few times. The gene calls are TRBV27 and TRBJ1-2, with 9 nucleotides matching TRBD1. Per germline, CDR1 MNHEY and CDR2 SMNVEV (reference sequence). The CDR3 loop spans 14 amino acids. V shed 6 bases and J 4 bases; nucleotides not matched to a gene: 6. The CDR3 protein is CASSRTGGSYGYTF. DNA of the CDR3: TGTGCCAGCAGCCGTACAGGGGGCAGCTATGGCTACACCTTC.

This sequence joins TRBV6-1 and TRBJ1-4; D uncertain. V lost 3 bases and J lost 8, with 16 bases in between. CDR3 length equals 15 residues. CDR1 is MNHNS, CDR2 SASEGT, per germline. The CDR3 reads CASSEIDGVREKLFF. CDR3 nucleotides: TGTGCCAGCAGTGAGATAGACGGAGTTCGAGAAAAACTGTTTTTT.

This clonotype was observed a few times. The chain recombines TRBV13 with TRBJ1-3; 7 bases are a match to TRBD1. This CDR3 has 15 amino acids. CDR1 and CDR2 (germline): PRHDT, FYEKMQ (reference sequence). V trimming: 5 bases; J trimming: 4 bases; junction bases outside the gene matches: 8. CDR3 bases: TGTGCCAGCAGCCTCCTTGGGACAGCCGGAAACACCATATATTTT. Protein: CASSLLGTAGNTIYF. Based on the CDR3 plus reference TRBV13 and TRBJ1-3, the full variable domain is AAGVIQSPRHLIKEKRETATLKCYPIPRHDTVYWYQQGPGQDPQFLISFYEKMQSDKGSIPDRFSAQQFSDYHSELNMSSLELGDSALYFCASSLLGTAGNTIYFGEGSWLTVV.

This clonotype appeared a few times. The rearrangement joins TRBV6-5 to TRBJ2-2; D remains ambiguous. Looked up from germline, CDR1 is MNHEY and CDR2 is SVGAGI. The CDR3 length is 16 residues. Between the trimmed V and J ends, which lost 0 bases and 0 bases, there was a span of 8 bases. The CDR3 loop is CASSYSADPNTGELFF. The CDR3, as DNA: TGTGCCAGCAGTTACTCAGCTGACCCGAACACCGGGGAGCTGTTTTTT.

This clonotype was counted only a few times. The chain uses TRBV28 and TRBJ2-3; unclear D gene. The CDR3 contains 14 residues. V was trimmed by 5 bases and J by 2 bases, leaving 11 bases between them. Looked up from germline, CDR1 is MDHEN and CDR2 is SYDVKM. The CDR3 coding sequence is TGTGCCAGCAGTGGCCGAGAGATCACAGATACGCAGTATTTT. This sequence encodes CASSGREITDTQYF.

This clonotype was observed many times. This rearrangement joins TRBV28 to TRBJ2-7, with D maybe TRBD1 (5 bases). The CDR3 contains 17 residues. Germline V gene sequence: CDR1 MDHEN, CDR2 SYDVKM. Trimming removed 8 bases from V and 5 bases from J, with 28 bases in between. CDR3 sequence (DNA): TGTGCCAGCCGCCCCGGACACCATATCGGGTCCTTGGACGAGCAGTACGTC. Its protein is CASRPGHHIGSLDEQYV.

The V and J genes are TRBV4-1 and TRBJ1-4, with 7 bases aligning to TRBD1. Germline trimming cut 1 base from V and 7 bases from J; bases unmatched to any gene: 6. The V gene's germline CDR1 is MGHRA and CDR2 YSYEKL. The CDR3 sequence is 15 residues long. The CDR3, as DNA: TGCGCCAGCAGCCAAGCAGGACAGGTTGCTGAAAAACTGTTTTTT. Amino acids: CASSQAGQVAEKLFF.

The chain uses TRBV7-9 and TRBJ2-2; perhaps TRBD1 as D (6 bases). The CDR3 contains 15 residues. Germline-derived CDR1 and CDR2 are SEHNR and FQNEAQ (reference sequence). Trimming removed 7 bases from V and 1 base from J, with 13 bases in between. CDR3 region: CASTPGRGNTGELFF. The CDR3 DNA sequence: TGTGCCAGCACTCCCGGCAGGGGGAACACCGGGGAGCTGTTTTTT.

This clonotype has only a few counts. The V gene is TRBV10-3, the J gene TRBJ2-5; TRBD1 matches at 10 bases. The CDR3 extends over 15 amino acids. The germline gives CDR1 ENHRY, CDR2 SYGVKD. Unmatched junction bases numbered 6, after V lost 3 bases and J lost 5 bases. CDR3 amino acids: CAISESRQGAETQYF. CDR3 sequence (DNA): TGTGCCATCAGTGAAAGTCGACAGGGGGCGGAGACCCAGTACTTC.

Only a few counts were recorded for this clonotype. The chain links TRBV6-2 or TRBV6-3 to TRBJ2-7, with TRBD2 matching over 11 bases. CDR1 MNHEY and CDR2 SVGEGT come from the germline V gene. There are 17 residues in the CDR3. The J segment lost 1 base and the V segment lost 6 bases, leaving 11 bases of the junction unmatched. CDR3 sequence (DNA): TGTGCCAGCAGCTCTTCCGGACTAGCGGGCCCGTCCTACGAGCAGTACTTC. Translation gives CASSSSGLAGPSYEQYF.

This clonotype came up a few times. The chain joins TRBV12-3 or TRBV12-4 to TRBJ2-2; D gene unclear. Trimming shortened V by 2 bases and J by 1 base, and 14 bases separated the two germline ends. The CDR3 runs 17 residues. The CDR3 loop is CASSLWSGMGNTGELFF. The CDR3 bases are TGTGCCAGCAGTTTATGGTCTGGGATGGGGAACACCGGGGAGCTGTTTTTT.

This chain joins TRBV7-2 and TRBJ2-7; 8 nucleotides agree with TRBD2. The germline V gene encodes CDR1 SGHTA and CDR2 FQGNSA. V shed 5 bases and J 2 bases; nucleotides not matched to a gene: 5. CDR3 size: 14 residues. This CDR3 reads CASSTIGGAYEQYV. For the CDR3, the DNA is TGTGCCAGCAGCACGATCGGGGGGGCCTACGAGCAGTACGTC.

Turning to this clonotype: A much more abundant neighbour one base away suggests this may be a read error. The chain joins TRBV6-1 to TRBJ2-6; no clear D gene. This CDR3 spans 14 amino acids. The germline V gene has CDR1 MNHNS and CDR2 SASEGT. The CDR3, as DNA: TGTGCCAGCAGTGATCGCTCTGGGACCAACGTCCTGACTTTC. It is translated as CASSDRSGTNVLTF.

As for this clonotype: At one end the junction does not follow the germline gene, possibly because of a read error. The CDR3 here is CASSLPSADSGANVLIF. CDR3 DNA: TGTGCCAGCAGCTTACCTTCGGCCGACTCTGGGGCCAACGTCCTGATTTTC. This chain joins TRBV7-9 and TRBJ2-6, with a possible D match to TRBD1 (5 bases). Germline V gene data show CDR1 as SEHNR and CDR2 as FQNEAQ (reference sequence). The CDR3 totals 17 residues.

This clonotype was detected only a few times. The V and J genes are TRBV6-1 and TRBJ1-1, with D hard to call. The CDR3 contains 10 residues. From germline, CDR1 is MNHNS and CDR2 SASEGT. Trimming pared 1 base from V and 9 bases from J, leaving 3 bases between. CDR3 amino acids: CASSEEKAFF. CDR3 nucleotides: TGTGCCAGCAGTGAAGAAAAAGCTTTCTTT.

The chain uses TRBV7-9 and TRBJ1-1, with D maybe TRBD1 (5 bases). V was cut by 0 bases and J by 5 bases, with 13 bases left in between. There are 15 residues in the CDR3. Germline V CDR1 and CDR2: SEHNR, FQNEAQ (reference sequence). This CDR3 reads CASSLAPRAATEAFF. The DNA for the CDR3 is TGTGCCAGCAGCTTAGCTCCCAGGGCGGCTACTGAAGCTTTCTTT.